The 26 T cell receptor beta chains below were found in one sample sequenced in a study of PD-L1 blockade in urothelial cancer. Using immunoSEQ multiplex PCR, the repertoire was profiled, and TCRdb retains in-frame clones only, with some absent. The sample carries around 80,000 clones, about nine tenths recorded once. Sequencing was performed on PBMCs, taken around atezolizumab (anti-PD-L1) treatment. These receptors all come from a woman between 70 and 85 years old with urothelial cancer.

This chain uses TRBV15 with TRBJ2-2; D is undetermined. Germline assignment: CDR1 LNHNV and CDR2 YYDKDF (reference sequence). Between the trimmed V and J ends, which lost 1 base and 5 bases, there was a span of 5 bases. This CDR3 has 13 amino acids. The CDR3 sequence is CATSRVTTGELFF. Here the CDR3 DNA reads TGTGCCACCAGCAGAGTCACAACCGGGGAGCTGTTTTTT.

The gene calls are TRBV10-3 and TRBJ2-1, with TRBD2 as a possible D gene (6 bases). Trimming removed 4 bases at V and 5 bases at J, with 12 bases between. The germline CDR1 and CDR2 sequences are ENHRY and SYGVKD. The CDR3 is 14 residues long. CDR3 in amino acids: CAISVSGLHNEQFF. For the CDR3, the DNA is TGTGCCATCAGTGTGTCGGGACTTCACAATGAGCAGTTCTTC.

A single count supports this clone. V is TRBV11-2 and J is TRBJ1-1; D is undetermined. Trimming left V 1 base short and J 4 bases short, with 7 bases between. The CDR3 loop spans 13 amino acids. Germline V gene lookup returns CDR1 SGHAT and CDR2 FQNNGV. CDR3 sequence reads: CASSLVGSTEAFF. DNA of the CDR3: TGTGCCAGCAGCTTAGTGGGGAGCACTGAAGCTTTCTTT.

By proportion, this clone is medium-sized (0.01 to 0.1%). The chain has TRBV7-8 and TRBJ2-1; TRBD2 agrees at 8 bases. Trimming cost V 1 base and J 8 bases; bases outside gene matches: 16. Germline-derived CDR1 and CDR2 are SGHVS and FQNEAQ. The CDR3 has 18 residues. DNA of the CDR3: TGTGCCAGCAGCTTAGATCCCTCGAGGAGCGGGAGTTGGGATGAGCAGTTCTTC. Protein product: CASSLDPSRSGSWDEQFF.

CDR3 sequence reads: CASSEDFITGNTIYF. Here the CDR3 DNA reads TGTGCCAGCAGTGAGGACTTTATTACTGGAAACACCATATATTTT. The chain links TRBV2 to TRBJ1-3; D unclear. This CDR3 has 15 residues. The germline V gene encodes CDR1 SNHLY and CDR2 FYNNEI. Trimming took off 3 bases at V and 2 bases at J, with 11 bases between the two ends.

The CDR3 sequence is CASSRQGTDNSPLHF. The CDR3 bases are TGCGCCAGCAGCCGACAGGGAACTGATAATTCACCCCTCCACTTT. The V gene is TRBV4-1, the J gene TRBJ1-6, with TRBD1 matching 7 bases. Trimming at V came to 4 bases and at J to 5 bases, leaving 5 bases not matched to a gene. Germline values: CDR1 MGHRA, CDR2 YSYEKL. The CDR3 runs 15 residues.

The chain employs TRBV18 and TRBJ2-7, with TRBD2 identical over 14 bases. Germline V gene sequence: CDR1 KGHSH, CDR2 LQKENI. After removal of 3 bases from V and 7 bases from J, the junction contained 5 bases not matched to a gene. This CDR3 spans 15 amino acids. The CDR3 DNA follows: TGTGCCAGCTCACCGGGACTAGCGGGAGTCGGGGAGCAGTACTTC. This encodes CASSPGLAGVGEQYF.

The DNA of the CDR3 is TGTGCCTGGAGTGTCACAGGGTTTTTACTTGAAAAACTGTTTTTT. Translating gives CAWSVTGFLLEKLFF. The V and J genes are TRBV30 and TRBJ1-4, with D perhaps matching TRBD1 (6 bases). Germline CDR1 and CDR2: GTSNPN and SVGIG (reference sequence). The CDR3 sequence is 15 residues long. The germline V and J ends were trimmed by 0 bases and 7 bases, with 15 bases remaining between them.

V and J are TRBV2 and TRBJ1-5; D remains unclear. V lost 8 bases to trimming and J lost 6 bases, with 11 bases between them. The germline V gene encodes CDR1 SNHLY and CDR2 FYNNEI. The CDR3 is 12 amino acids. Here the CDR3 reads CASRIAGQPQHF. In DNA, the CDR3 is TGTGCCAGCCGAATCGCCGGTCAGCCCCAGCATTTT.

J is TRBJ2-5 and V is TRBV19; 8 bases are shared with TRBD1. The CDR3 has 14 amino acids. Unmatched junction bases numbered 2, after V lost 4 bases and J lost 1 base. From germline, CDR1 is LNHDA and CDR2 SQIVND (reference sequence). The CDR3 region is CASSTQGAQETQYF. Here the CDR3 DNA reads TGTGCCAGTAGTACTCAGGGGGCCCAAGAGACCCAGTACTTC.

The chain links TRBV18 to TRBJ2-5, with 7 bases fitting TRBD1. This CDR3 is 15 amino acids long. The V gene end was trimmed by 3 bases and the J gene end by 1 base; junction bases not matched to a gene: 5. CDR1 is KGHSH, CDR2 LQKENI, per germline. As DNA, the CDR3 is TGTGCCAGCTCACCCCGGGACAGCCTCCAAGAGACCCAGTACTTC. This sequence encodes CASSPRDSLQETQYF.

This clone appeared a single time. V is TRBV28 and J is TRBJ1-1; 9 bases line up with TRBD1. Germline assignment: CDR1 MDHEN and CDR2 SYDVKM. V was clipped by 6 bases and J by 8 bases; unmatched bases: 10. This CDR3 region has 14 residues. The CDR3 sequence is CASSRGLGTGEAFF. CDR3 DNA: TGTGCCAGCAGCCGCGGCCTCGGGACAGGGGAAGCTTTCTTT.

The rearrangement uses TRBV7-6 and TRBJ2-1; D is ambiguous. Deletions cut 2 bases from V and 4 bases from J, with 6 bases between. Germline V gives CDR1 SGHVS, CDR2 FNYEAQ. The CDR3 is 13 residues long. The CDR3 coding sequence is TGTGCCAGCAGCTTATCTCCTTACAATGAGCAGTTCTTC. Protein product: CASSLSPYNEQFF. The full variable domain, its missing parts supplied by reference TRBV7-6 and TRBJ2-1, is GAGVSQSPRYKVTKRGQDVALRCDPISGHVSLYWYRQALGQGPEFLTYFNYEAQQDKSGLPNDRFSAERPEGSISTLTIQRTEQRDSAMYRCASSLSPYNEQFFGPGTRLTVL.

The sample holds one count of this clone. The chain recombines TRBV7-9 with TRBJ2-7, with D uncertain. Trimming removed 8 bases at V and 0 bases at J, with 11 bases between. The CDR3 loop spans 13 amino acids. The germline gives CDR1 SEHNR, CDR2 FQNEAQ (reference sequence). This chain's CDR3 is CASCPSSSYEQYF. The CDR3 nucleotides are TGTGCCAGCTGCCCTTCGAGCTCCTACGAGCAGTACTTC.

The gene calls are TRBV27 and TRBJ1-1; 7 bases are a match to TRBD1. The V gene's germline CDR1 is MNHEY and CDR2 SMNVEV (reference sequence). The V gene end was trimmed by 0 bases and the J gene end by 3 bases; junction bases not matched to a gene: 4. This CDR3 is 15 amino acids long. The CDR3 bases are TGTGCCAGCAGTTTATCCCCGACAGGGTACACTGAAGCTTTCTTT. Protein product: CASSLSPTGYTEAFF.

This clone has more than one count but fewer than ten. The chain combines TRBV30 with TRBJ1-6; 8 nucleotides line up with TRBD1. CDR1 is GTSNPN, CDR2 SVGIG, per germline (reference sequence). The CDR3 is made up of 14 amino acids. V shed 3 bases, J shed 7 bases, and the junction held 5 bases outside the gene matches. In nucleotides, the CDR3 is TGTGCCTGGAGCATTCGGACAGGGAATTCACCCCTCCACTTT. Its translation: CAWSIRTGNSPLHF. The whole variable domain, remainder taken from reference TRBV30 and TRBJ1-6, is SQTIHQWPATLVQPVGSPLSLECTVEGTSNPNLYWYRQAAGRGLQLLFYSVGIGQISSEVPQNLSASRPQDRQFILSSKKLLLSDSGFYLCAWSIRTGNSPLHFGNGTRLTVT.

This clone has just one count. This sequence joins TRBV10-2 and TRBJ2-7; 9 bases fit TRBD1. CDR3 length: 13 amino acids. The trim removed 9 bases at V and 4 bases at J, leaving 7 bases unmatched. Germline lookup yields CDR1 WSHSY and CDR2 SAAADI. Here the CDR3 reads CASTGTGTYEQYF. The CDR3 coding sequence is TGCGCCAGTACCGGGACAGGGACTTACGAGCAGTACTTC.

CDR3 amino acids: CASSPPTGSDNEQFF. In DNA, the CDR3 is TGTGCCAGCTCACCACCGACAGGGAGCGACAATGAGCAGTTCTTC. The J gene is TRBJ2-1, the V gene TRBV18; 7 bases match TRBD1. Germline-derived CDR1 and CDR2 are KGHSH and LQKENI. The V segment lost 0 bases and the J segment 5 bases; nucleotides outside the gene matches: 4. The CDR3 length is 15 residues.

V usage is TRBV7-9 and J usage is TRBJ2-1; 9 positions agree with TRBD1. The CDR3 has 16 amino acids. Trimming removed 5 bases from V and 6 bases from J; junction bases left unmatched: 11. Germline V gene lookup returns CDR1 SEHNR and CDR2 FQNEAQ (reference sequence). The CDR3: CASSPLWTGVSNEQFF. The CDR3 nucleotides are TGTGCCAGCAGCCCCCTTTGGACAGGGGTTAGCAATGAGCAGTTCTTC.

The rearrangement uses TRBV6-5 and TRBJ2-1, with D unclear. V gave up 0 bases and J gave up 5 bases, with 8 bases separating them. Germline V gene data show CDR1 as MNHEY and CDR2 as SVGAGI. The CDR3 totals 14 residues. CDR3: CASSYSYGNNEQFF. CDR3 in DNA: TGTGCCAGCAGTTACTCGTACGGTAACAATGAGCAGTTCTTC.

V gene TRBV29-1 combines with J gene TRBJ2-7; 8 bases are shared with TRBD2. The CDR3 spans 14 residues. Germline CDR1 SQVTM, CDR2 ANQGSEA. With V trimmed by 7 bases and J by 4 bases, 12 bases remained unmatched. CDR3 amino acids: CSATRGGDDYEQYF. In DNA form, the CDR3 reads TGCAGCGCCACTCGGGGGGGCGATGATTACGAGCAGTACTTC.

This chain connects TRBV9 to TRBJ1-5; D is perhaps TRBD1 (5 bases). CDR3 length equals 15 residues. CDR1 and CDR2 (germline): SGDLS, YYNGEE. V lost 0 bases and J lost 0, with 7 bases in between. The CDR3 DNA reads TGTGCCAGCAGCGTAGTAGGGGATAGCAATCAGCCCCAGCATTTT. Amino acids: CASSVVGDSNQPQHF.

The chain combines TRBV7-2 with TRBJ2-5; 7 bases line up with TRBD2. Germline V gene sequence: CDR1 SGHTA, CDR2 FQGNSA. The CDR3 runs 15 residues. After removal of 1 base from V and 4 bases from J, the junction contained 6 bases not matched to a gene. The CDR3 nucleotides are TGTGCCAGCAGCTTAGACGGCATAGCGGGAGAGACCCAGTACTTC. Translated: CASSLDGIAGETQYF.

The chain joins TRBV9 to TRBJ1-2, with D perhaps TRBD1 (6 bases). Germline V gene data show CDR1 as SGDLS and CDR2 as YYNGEE. The ends were cut back, 6 bases at V and 4 bases at J, with 16 bases in the middle. The CDR3 is 14 amino acids. The CDR3 nucleotides read TGTGCCAGCAATCAGGACGGGGGGCCCTATGGCTACACCTTC. Amino acids: CASNQDGGPYGYTF.

V is TRBV19 and J is TRBJ2-6; 12 positions agree with TRBD1. CDR1 and CDR2 from the germline V gene are LNHDA and SQIVND (reference sequence). V was clipped by 3 bases and J by 2 bases; unmatched bases: 5. The CDR3 contains 18 residues. CDR3 protein: CASSIRGTGGAGANVLTF. The CDR3 nucleotides read TGTGCCAGTAGTATTAGGGGGACAGGGGGCGCTGGGGCCAACGTCCTGACTTTC.

The chain carries TRBV11-2 and TRBJ1-2; a possible D gene is TRBD1 (6 bases). The CDR3 runs to 17 residues. CDR1 SGHAT and CDR2 FQNNGV come from the germline V gene. V lost 6 bases, J lost 8 bases, and 28 bases lay in between. For the CDR3, the DNA is TGTGCCAGCAGGGATGGGGGCGGGTCGGACATACCTCACGGCTACACCTTC. Its protein is CASRDGGGSDIPHGYTF.